The 21 T cell receptor beta chains listed next were all sequenced from one sample in a study of blood T cells in healthy people across ages. Sample-barcoded 5' priming and a J-beta primer mix drove a second PCR of about 7 to 11 cycles. TCRdb independently ran MiXCR on the 5' RACE reads; one entry per CDR3 protein. The data show 1.2 million to 1.5 million distinct CDR3 sequences, approximately 60% seen once. Sample: blood. These receptors were taken from a man younger than 35 in good health.

The rearrangement uses TRBV28 and TRBJ2-3; D may be TRBD1 (5 bases). Trimming pared 7 bases from V and 3 bases from J, leaving 11 bases between. The CDR3 loop spans 13 amino acids. Germline V gene data show CDR1 as MDHEN and CDR2 as SYDVKM. The CDR3 bases are TGTGCCAGCAATGCCGCAGGGACAGATACGCAGTATTTT. This codes for CASNAAGTDTQYF. Looking up the rest from reference TRBV28 and TRBJ2-3 gives the full variable domain: DVKVTQSSRYLVKRTGEKVFLECVQDMDHENMFWYRQDPGLGLRLIYFSYDVKMKEKGDIPEGYSVSREKKERFSLILESASTNQTSMYLCASNAAGTDTQYFGPGTRLTVL.

The chain uses TRBV6-5 and TRBJ2-3; D may be TRBD1 or TRBD2 (5 bases each). V lost 0 bases and J 0 bases, leaving 28 bases between the germline ends. Germline V lookup: CDR1 MNHEY, CDR2 SVGAGI. This CDR3 is built from 22 residues. The CDR3 sequence: CASSYSLGTYGPTVSSTDTQYF. The DNA for the CDR3 is TGTGCCAGCAGTTACTCGTTGGGGACCTATGGCCCCACAGTCTCTAGCACAGATACGCAGTATTTT.

The rearrangement joins TRBV6-5 to TRBJ2-5; perhaps D is TRBD1 or TRBD2 (6 bases each). Trimming removed 9 bases at V and 5 bases at J, with 22 bases between. The CDR3 covers 15 residues. Germline V gives CDR1 MNHEY, CDR2 SVGAGI. The CDR3 coding sequence is TGTGCCAGTAGCAACAACAGGGCAGGAGGGGAGACCCAGTACTTC. This codes for CASSNNRAGGETQYF.

The chain couples TRBV27 to TRBJ2-2; D gene unclear. The V and J ends lost 2 bases and 5 bases respectively, with 15 bases between them. In germline, CDR1 is MNHEY, CDR2 SMNVEV (reference sequence). The CDR3 has 16 residues. The CDR3 nucleotides read TGTGCCAGCAGTTTAGTTGGACGGGTTTGGACCGGGGAGCTGTTTTTT. Translation: CASSLVGRVWTGELFF.

The rearrangement links TRBV4-3 to TRBJ2-2, with 7 bases fitting TRBD2. V lost 0 bases to trimming and J lost 7 bases; unmatched junction nucleotides: 8. Germline V CDR1 and CDR2: LGHNA, YSLEER. CDR3 length: 16 residues. CDR3 protein: CASSQEFGLGVGELFF. The CDR3 bases are TGCGCCAGCAGCCAAGAGTTTGGACTAGGTGTCGGGGAGCTGTTTTTT.

This chain connects TRBV4-1 to TRBJ2-1, with D possibly TRBD2 on 5 matching bases. V was clipped by 3 bases and J by 6 bases, with 18 bases between them. Germline assignment: CDR1 MGHRA and CDR2 YSYEKL. The CDR3 consists of 16 residues. The CDR3 reads CASSQTGFEVGNEQFF. The CDR3 region has the DNA TGCGCCAGCAGCCAGACGGGGTTTGAGGTAGGCAATGAGCAGTTCTTC.

The DNA for the CDR3 is TGTGCCAGCAGCTTAGAGAGGCTAGCGGGCTTGAGCTCCTACAATGAGCAGTTCTTC. The encoded protein is CASSLERLAGLSSYNEQFF. V usage is TRBV13 and J usage is TRBJ2-1, with 8 bases fitting TRBD2. The CDR3 totals 19 residues. V was pared by 1 base and J by 0 bases, with 11 bases of the junction left unmatched. The germline V gene encodes CDR1 PRHDT and CDR2 FYEKMQ (reference sequence).

The chain uses TRBV28 and TRBJ1-2; D is ambiguous. V lost 5 bases to trimming and J lost 4 bases, with 20 bases between them. The CDR3 has 16 amino acids. Germline CDR1 reads MDHEN; CDR2 reads SYDVKM. The CDR3 reads CASSATSGSKGYGYTF. The CDR3 DNA follows: TGTGCCAGCAGTGCGACCTCGGGGTCAAAAGGCTATGGCTACACCTTC.

This chain joins TRBV20-1 and TRBJ2-5; D gene uncertain. The end of the DNA fits TRBJ2-7 better, so the J call may be wrong. This CDR3 region has 12 residues. Germline V gene sequence: CDR1 DFQATT, CDR2 SNEGSKA (reference sequence). This CDR3 reads CSALSRAYEQYF. In DNA form, the CDR3 reads TGCAGTGCTCTCTCTAGAGCCTACGAGCAGTACTTC.

V usage is TRBV18 and J usage is TRBJ2-1; the D is unclear. Germline V gene data show CDR1 as KGHSH and CDR2 as LQKENI. The CDR3 contains 14 residues. The V end was cut by 4 bases, the J end by 1 base, with 8 bases between. The DNA for the CDR3 is TGTGCCAGCTCACTCAAGGATTCCTACAATGAGCAGTTCTTC. As protein: CASSLKDSYNEQFF.

J is TRBJ1-1 and V is TRBV7-6; D is perhaps TRBD1 (5 bases). The CDR3 totals 14 residues. V lost 1 base and J lost 4, with 10 bases in between. Germline-derived CDR1 and CDR2 are SGHVS and FNYEAQ. The CDR3 protein is CASSLGGEGTEAFF. The CDR3 DNA reads TGTGCCAGCAGCTTAGGGGGCGAGGGCACTGAAGCTTTCTTT. The whole variable domain, filled in from reference TRBV7-6 and TRBJ1-1, reads GAGVSQSPRYKVTKRGQDVALRCDPISGHVSLYWYRQALGQGPEFLTYFNYEAQQDKSGLPNDRFSAERPEGSISTLTIQRTEQRDSAMYRCASSLGGEGTEAFFGQGTRLTVV.

The CDR3: CSARSGSGANVLTF. The CDR3 nucleotides are TGCAGTGCTAGATCTGGCTCTGGGGCCAACGTCCTGACTTTC. This chain joins TRBV20-1 and TRBJ2-6; D remains ambiguous. Looked up from germline, CDR1 is DFQATT and CDR2 is SNEGSKA (reference sequence). This CDR3 region has 14 residues. Trimming took 2 bases from V and 0 from J, leaving 5 bases between them.

This clonotype was found a few times. The rearrangement joins TRBV6-5 to TRBJ2-7; 9 bases are a match to TRBD1. The V gene end was trimmed by 2 bases and the J gene end by 4 bases; junction bases not matched to a gene: 3. The CDR3 is 14 amino acids. Germline V CDR1 and CDR2: MNHEY, SVGAGI. This CDR3 reads CASSYGDRVYEQYF. The CDR3 region has the DNA TGTGCCAGCAGTTACGGGGACAGGGTTTACGAGCAGTACTTC.

This chain joins TRBV12-3 or TRBV12-4 and TRBJ2-1; D uncertain. The V and J ends lost 7 bases and 0 bases respectively, with 19 bases between them. The CDR3 extends over 17 amino acids. CDR3 in amino acids: CASIEWSGGGSYNEQFF. CDR3 in DNA: TGTGCCAGCATCGAATGGTCTGGCGGCGGCTCCTACAATGAGCAGTTCTTC.

The chain joins TRBV7-9 to TRBJ2-1; 11 bases fit TRBD1. Germline values: CDR1 SEHNR, CDR2 FQNEAQ (reference sequence). Trimming removed 3 bases from V and 5 bases from J; junction bases left unmatched: 6. CDR3 length: 16 residues. The CDR3 region is CASSFNRDRGNNEQFF. DNA for the CDR3: TGTGCCAGCAGCTTTAACCGGGACAGGGGGAACAATGAGCAGTTCTTC. Complete variable domain (other parts from reference TRBV7-9 and TRBJ2-1): DTGVSQNPRHKITKRGQNVTFRCDPISEHNRLYWYRQTLGQGPEFLTYFQNEAQLEKSRLLSDRFSAERPKGSFSTLEIQRTEQGDSAMYLCASSFNRDRGNNEQFFGPGTRLTVL.

The rearrangement joins TRBV25-1 to TRBJ1-4; D may be TRBD1 (6 bases). The CDR3 length is 17 residues. V lost 3 bases, J lost 4 bases, and 18 bases lay in between. Germline V gene data show CDR1 as MGHDK and CDR2 as SYGVNS. The CDR3: CASSEAGHRALNEKLFF. The CDR3 bases are TGTGCCAGCAGTGAGGCGGGCCACAGGGCACTTAATGAAAAACTGTTTTTT.

The chain uses TRBV6-2 or TRBV6-3 and TRBJ2-3; a weak D match, TRBD2 (6 bases). Between the trimmed V and J ends, which lost 9 bases and 2 bases, there was a span of 12 bases. This CDR3 spans 13 amino acids. From germline, CDR1 is MNHEY and CDR2 SVGEGT. CDR3 DNA sequence: TGTGCCAGTACGGACTACTCCACAGATACGCAGTATTTT. This sequence encodes CASTDYSTDTQYF.

A single count supports this clonotype. V gene TRBV20-1 combines with J gene TRBJ2-1; D perhaps matches TRBD1 (5 bases). Deletions cut 3 bases from V and 3 bases from J, with 15 bases between. CDR3 length equals 15 residues. The germline V gene encodes CDR1 DFQATT and CDR2 SNEGSKA (reference sequence). The CDR3 nucleotides read TGCAGTGCTAGTCCTCTGGGGCAGATCTACAATGAGCAGTTCTTC. Translation: CSASPLGQIYNEQFF.

Here the CDR3 reads CASSPTTTGYGYTF. The CDR3 nucleotides are TGTGCCAGCAGCCCCACCACAACGGGCTATGGCTACACCTTC. V gene TRBV7-9 combines with J gene TRBJ1-2; D call uncertain. The length of the CDR3 is 14 residues. Trimming pared 5 bases from V and 4 bases from J, leaving 14 bases between. Germline V gene data show CDR1 as SEHNR and CDR2 as FQNEAQ (reference sequence). Full variable domain (remainder filled in from reference TRBV7-9 and TRBJ1-2): DTGVSQNPRHKITKRGQNVTFRCDPISEHNRLYWYRQTLGQGPEFLTYFQNEAQLEKSRLLSDRFSAERPKGSFSTLEIQRTEQGDSAMYLCASSPTTTGYGYTFGSGTRLTVV.

In the case of this clonotype: One end of the junction does not line up with germline, which may come from a read error. This chain connects TRBV15 to TRBJ1-2, with D unclear. Germline CDR1 is LNHNV and CDR2 is YYDKDF (reference sequence). The CDR3 runs 15 residues. This chain's CDR3 is CATSRDLSQIYGCTF. CDR3 nucleotides: TGTGCCACCAGCAGAGATCTGTCACAGATCTATGGCTGCACCTTC.

This clonotype was seen more than once but under ten times. This CDR3 is CASSQDQDQPQHF. CDR3 coding DNA: TGTGCCAGCAGCCAAGATCAGGATCAGCCCCAGCATTTT. The chain couples TRBV4-2 to TRBJ1-5; D is undetermined. Germline V lookup: CDR1 LGHNA, CDR2 YNFKEQ. The germline V and J ends were trimmed by 0 bases and 5 bases, with 5 bases remaining between them. The CDR3 is 13 amino acids.